Described below is a single T cell receptor (beta chain) sequence and its context. The antigen is unknown. This sample is drawn from a study of shared clonotypes between healthy human individuals. Findings of the study overall: Blood alone was sampled, and tissue repertoires likely differ. Shared clonotypes across all four donors exceeded non-shared ones in generation probability.

There were only Caucasian adults among the donors, and all lived in Nashville, Tennessee. Sequencing was performed with immunoSEQ multiplex PCR; in TCRdb, only in-frame clones are kept and a portion is missing. The sample holds 2.3 million or so clones; more than 80% are singletons and the top ten take about 0.39%. Sequenced material: naive CD4+ T cells from PBMCs. Subset specified: CD45RA+ positively selected. This receptor was taken from a man aged 18 to 29 in good health. Some clones in this sample may be carry-over from other donors' samples.

DNA of the CDR3: TGTGCCAGCGATCCAAGGCCGGGCCGCTCTTACTCCTACAATGAGCAGTTCTTC. It yields the protein CASDPRPGRSYSYNEQFF. The gene calls are TRBV7-8 and TRBJ2-1; D call uncertain. V was clipped by 8 bases and J by 0 bases, with 23 bases between them. In germline, CDR1 is SGHVS, CDR2 FQNEAQ. This CDR3 has 18 amino acids.